Each of the 2 T cell receptor beta chains below was sequenced from the same sample in a study of T-cell memory formation after mild COVID-19. TCRdb itself ran the 5' RACE reads through MiXCR, one entry per CDR3 protein. The table lists roughly 280,000 distinct CDR3 sequences, around 8% of them singletons. Material for sequencing was PBMCs or a T cell subset sorted from them (not recorded which). The receptors come from a man aged 18 to 30 who had mild COVID-19 (a few samples of this study predate the infection). Cell type and time point are not known.

The chain joins TRBV19 to TRBJ2-1; the D gene could be TRBD1 or TRBD2 (5 bases each). Germline CDR1 and CDR2: LNHDA and SQIVND (reference sequence). The CDR3 is 15 residues long. Trimming shortened V by 4 bases and J by 0 bases, and 10 bases separated the two germline ends. CDR3 bases: TGTGCCAGTAGTACCAGGGAGAGCTCCTACAATGAGCAGTTCTTC. This codes for CASSTRESSYNEQFF.

In this sample, this clonotype turned up many times. V usage is TRBV9 and J usage is TRBJ2-3, with 9 nucleotides matching TRBD2. The V and J ends lost 7 bases and 0 bases, in that order; junction bases with no gene match: 9. CDR1 is SGDLS, CDR2 YYNGEE, per germline. The CDR3 has 16 residues. CDR3 sequence (DNA): TGTGCCAGCCCTAGCGGGGAGTCGCCTAGCACAGATACGCAGTATTTT. Protein product: CASPSGESPSTDTQYF.